The entry that follows covers one TCR beta chain sequence. The sample belongs to a study of blood T cells in healthy people across ages. Then a second PCR, running roughly 6 to 11 cycles, was carried out with a sample-barcoded 5' primer and a J-beta primer mix. A tag from a template-switch adaptor with 12 random nucleotides marked each cDNA molecule. TCRdb independently ran MiXCR on the 5' RACE reads; one entry per CDR3 protein. The sample lists 1 million or so distinct CDR3 sequences; 40% to 45% were seen once. Material for sequencing was blood. This sequence was found in a woman aged 55-70 years in good health.

The CDR3 protein is CASSGGGQPQHF. For the CDR3, the DNA is TGTGCCAGCAGCGGAGGGGGTCAGCCCCAGCATTTT. The J gene is TRBJ1-5, the V gene TRBV28, with D perhaps TRBD1 (6 bases). The V gene lost 6 bases and the J gene lost 6 bases, with 9 bases spanning the gap. Germline CDR1 is MDHEN and CDR2 is SYDVKM. The CDR3 has 12 amino acids. Full variable domain (missing parts from reference TRBV28 and TRBJ1-5): DVKVTQSSRYLVKRTGEKVFLECVQDMDHENMFWYRQDPGLGLRLIYFSYDVKMKEKGDIPEGYSVSREKKERFSLILESASTNQTSMYLCASSGGGQPQHFGDGTRLSIL.